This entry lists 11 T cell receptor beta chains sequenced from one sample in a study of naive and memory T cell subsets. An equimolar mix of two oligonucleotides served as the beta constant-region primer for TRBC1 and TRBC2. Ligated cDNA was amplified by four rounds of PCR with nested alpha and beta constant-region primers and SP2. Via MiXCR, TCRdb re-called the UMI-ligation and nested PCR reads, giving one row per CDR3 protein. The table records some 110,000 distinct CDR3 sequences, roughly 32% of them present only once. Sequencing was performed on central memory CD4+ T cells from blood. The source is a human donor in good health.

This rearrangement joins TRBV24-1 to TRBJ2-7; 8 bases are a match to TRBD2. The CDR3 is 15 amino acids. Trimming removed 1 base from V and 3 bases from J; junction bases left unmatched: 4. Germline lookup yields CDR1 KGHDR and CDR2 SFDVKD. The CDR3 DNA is TGTGCCACCAGTGATTTTTCGGGAGGGGTCTACGAGCAGTACTTC. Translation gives CATSDFSGGVYEQYF.

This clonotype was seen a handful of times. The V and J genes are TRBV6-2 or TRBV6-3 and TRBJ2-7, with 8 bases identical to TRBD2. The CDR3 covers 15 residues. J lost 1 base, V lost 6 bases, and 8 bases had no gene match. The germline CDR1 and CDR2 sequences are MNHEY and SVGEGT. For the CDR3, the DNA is TGTGCCAGCAGAAATAGCGGGAAAATATCCTACGAGCAGTACTTC. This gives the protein CASRNSGKISYEQYF.

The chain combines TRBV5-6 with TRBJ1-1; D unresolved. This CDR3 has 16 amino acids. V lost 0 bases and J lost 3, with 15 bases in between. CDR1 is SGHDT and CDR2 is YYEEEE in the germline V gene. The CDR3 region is CASSLEISGRDTEAFF. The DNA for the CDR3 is TGTGCCAGCAGCTTGGAGATCAGCGGGAGGGACACTGAAGCTTTCTTT.

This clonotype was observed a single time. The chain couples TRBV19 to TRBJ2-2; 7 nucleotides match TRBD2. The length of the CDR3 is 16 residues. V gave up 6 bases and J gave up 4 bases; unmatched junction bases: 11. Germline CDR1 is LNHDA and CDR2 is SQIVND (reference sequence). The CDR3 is CASSRGEGVGTGELFF. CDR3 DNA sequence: TGTGCCAGTAGCCGGGGGGAAGGGGTTGGCACCGGGGAGCTGTTTTTT.

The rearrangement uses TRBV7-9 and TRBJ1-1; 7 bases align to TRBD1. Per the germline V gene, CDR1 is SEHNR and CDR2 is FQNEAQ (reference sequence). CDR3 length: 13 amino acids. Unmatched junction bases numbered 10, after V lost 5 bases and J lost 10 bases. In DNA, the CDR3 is TGTGCCAGCAGCGACCCTGGGGCAGGGGGAGCTTTCTTT. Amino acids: CASSDPGAGGAFF.

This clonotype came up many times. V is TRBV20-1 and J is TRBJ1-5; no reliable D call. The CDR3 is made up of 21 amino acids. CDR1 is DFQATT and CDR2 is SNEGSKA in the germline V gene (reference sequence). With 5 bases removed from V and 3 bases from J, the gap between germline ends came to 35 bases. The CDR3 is CSACRPQARLPQELFNQPQHF. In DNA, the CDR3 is TGCAGTGCTTGCCGTCCTCAGGCAAGGTTACCCCAAGAGTTATTCAATCAGCCCCAGCATTTT.

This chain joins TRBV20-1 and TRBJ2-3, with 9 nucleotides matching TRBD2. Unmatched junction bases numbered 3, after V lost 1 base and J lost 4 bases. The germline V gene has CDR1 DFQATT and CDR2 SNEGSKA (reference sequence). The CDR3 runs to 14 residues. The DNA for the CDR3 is TGCAGTGCTAGAGTAGCGGGAGCCCCAGATACGCAGTATTTT. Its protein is CSARVAGAPDTQYF.

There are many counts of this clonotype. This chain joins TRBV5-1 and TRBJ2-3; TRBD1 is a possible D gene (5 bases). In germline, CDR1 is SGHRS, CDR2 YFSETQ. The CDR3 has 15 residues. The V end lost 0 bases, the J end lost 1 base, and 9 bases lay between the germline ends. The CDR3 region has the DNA TGCGCCAGCAGCTTGGAAGTGGGGCGCACAGATACGCAGTATTTT. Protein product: CASSLEVGRTDTQYF.

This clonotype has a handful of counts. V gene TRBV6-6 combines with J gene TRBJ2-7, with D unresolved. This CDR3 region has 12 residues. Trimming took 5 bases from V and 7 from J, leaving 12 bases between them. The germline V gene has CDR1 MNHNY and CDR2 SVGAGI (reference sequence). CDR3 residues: CASSPRSGEQYF. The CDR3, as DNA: TGTGCCAGCAGTCCCAGGAGTGGGGAGCAGTACTTC.

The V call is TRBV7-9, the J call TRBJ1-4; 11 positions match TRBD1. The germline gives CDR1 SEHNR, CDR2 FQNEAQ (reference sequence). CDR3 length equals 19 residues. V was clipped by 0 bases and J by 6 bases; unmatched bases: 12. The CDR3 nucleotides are TGTGCCAGCAGCTTAGCCTTGTCCCGGGACAGGGGGAAAGATGAAAAACTGTTTTTT. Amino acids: CASSLALSRDRGKDEKLFF.

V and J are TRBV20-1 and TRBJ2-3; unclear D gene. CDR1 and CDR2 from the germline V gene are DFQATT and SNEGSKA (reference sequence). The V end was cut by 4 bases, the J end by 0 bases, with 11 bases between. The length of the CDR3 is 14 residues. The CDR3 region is CSANGQYSTDTQYF. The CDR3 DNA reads TGCAGTGCTAATGGGCAGTATAGCACAGATACGCAGTATTTT.